A selection of T cell receptor beta chains follows, all from one sample in a study of Graves' ophthalmopathy and Graves' hyperthyroidism. TCRdb analysed the multiplex PCR reads with MiXCR anew, one entry per CDR3 protein. Of 340,000 or so distinct CDR3 sequences listed, roughly 15% are singletons. Sample: peripheral blood. The receptors were gathered from an adult man with Graves' ophthalmopathy. The CDR3 runs from the conserved cysteine through the conserved F or W. A D gene is named only where the DNA matches it firmly. Clone size is shown for a subset of rows, as once, few, many or a class of expanded clone.

D | size | length | V | CDR3
TRBD2 | NA | 16 | TRBV12-5 | CASVPTAGLASYEQYF
NA | once | 16 | TRBV11-2 | CASSTSGSGGNQPQLF
NA | many | 14 | TRBV6-2/TRBV6-3 | CASSYRADNQPQHF
NA | many | 12 | TRBV29-1 | CSVARGPHEQYF
NA | many | 18 | TRBV6-2/TRBV6-3 | CASSYLVPMGTENTEAFF
TRBD1 | many | 13 | TRBV7-8 | CASSSQGFYEQYF
NA | many | 10 | TRBV6-1 | CASSEITTFF
TRBD1 | many | 16 | TRBV28 | CASSLLPGQGIYEQYF
NA | many | 15 | TRBV6-1 | CASTVSQGTVYGYTF
NA | many | 16 | TRBV9 | CASSVVAGDGVDIQYF
TRBD1 | many | 16 | TRBV5-1 | CASSNPGQSMNTEAFF
NA | NA | 15 | TRBV20-1 | CSAPLPMGFTYEQFF
NA | many | 13 | TRBV11-2 | CASSRGEGGTQYF
NA | many | 19 | TRBV9 | CASSPQGGRPPAGANVLTF
NA | many | 13 | TRBV30 | CAWVQERNTEAFF
NA | few | 14 | TRBV3-1 | CASSQGPSLGEQYF
NA | many | 14 | TRBV24-1 | CATSDGTPSETQYF
NA | NA | 14 | TRBV7-2 | CVSSPISVQETQYF
TRBD2 | many | 16 | TRBV4-2 | CASSQGLAGGSYEQYF
NA | few | 13 | TRBV18 | CASSIRDNTEAFF
NA | NA | 15 | TRBV7-9 | CASSQQSGGRTEAFF
TRBD1 | NA | 14 | TRBV28 | CASNTGQGTYEQYF